Listed below are T cell receptor beta chains from one sample, sequenced in a study of radiotherapy plus CTLA-4 blockade in lung cancer. TCRdb's table, derived via immunoSEQ multiplex PCR, lists solely in-frame clones and lacks some. The sample contains roughly 66,000 clones, about 80% of which appear only once. The material sequenced was peripheral blood, taken from a patient treated with radiotherapy plus ipilimumab. These receptors were obtained from a human donor with non-small cell lung cancer who had a partial response to radiotherapy plus ipilimumab. Each CDR3 is given with its conserved first and last residue. A clone size is listed for some rows: how often the clone was seen (once, few, many), or a class if it is expanded.

abundance,v_gene,CDR3aa
NA,TRBV2,CASSAGTGEGQYF
NA,TRBV19,CASSIEAGVRAEQFF
NA,TRBV18,CASSPSIRGYNEQFF
NA,TRBV7-3,CASSLGQSSGANVLTF
NA,TRBV2,CASPANPGRGETQYF
NA,TRBV7-8,CASSLANTLGSHEQYF
NA,TRBV2,CASSEEAGGTDTQYF
NA,TRBV28,CASSLVAGGIGYEQYF
NA,TRBV5-1,CASSLGAGLSYEQYF
once,TRBV7-9,CASSPYSQGETQYF
NA,TRBV19,CASSIPTGGSYEQYF
once,TRBV19,CASSISGRNTIYF
NA,TRBV11-1,CATQRGAGVGRDTQYF
NA,TRBV4-2,CASSQGPPTSSFEKLFF
NA,TRBV18,CASSWTSASTDTQYF
NA,TRBV20-1,CSAPRDRVQYF
NA,TRBV7-3,CASSARDRGEQYF
once,TRBV27,CASSSKGAEAFF
NA,TRBV6-1,CASSGFFGTGSYEQYF
NA,TRBV27,CASSLSFKNTEAFF
few,TRBV28,CASMFGVYQETQYF
NA,TRBV5-4,CASSLNGRANTGELFF
NA,TRBV11-3,CASSLGGTGIHEQYF
NA,TRBV5-1,CASSFLQGARDIQYF
NA,TRBV29-1,CSAFTGGTEAFF
NA,TRBV6-1,CASSERGGQGISQPQHF
NA,TRBV7-8,CARAGLHYEQYF
NA,TRBV6-5,CASSYPGADTQYF
NA,TRBV10-3,CAISVGLAGGRGREQFF
medium-sized,TRBV30,CAWRGLKYNEQFF
NA,TRBV7-2,CASSLRQGAYNQPQHF
NA,TRBV28,CASRPAGKGNTEAFF
few,TRBV5-6,CASSMGINTQYF
NA,TRBV7-9,CASSVEGRGQPQHF
NA,TRBV5-1,CASSPTRTGNTEAFF
NA,TRBV6-1,CASSEFLGQNTDTQYF
NA,TRBV28,CASSLSQPTGNTIYF
NA,TRBV9,CASSVAPQGGSYEQYF
NA,TRBV7-9,CASVSTGTALKEAFF
NA,TRBV5-1,CASSLEGLKETQYF
NA,TRBV11-2,CASSLGGSGRGKETQYF
NA,TRBV5-1,CASSLTQPQETQYF
NA,TRBV27,CASTPFGETSSYEQYF
NA,TRBV28,CASSSQGNEQYF
NA,TRBV9,CASSVGPGGNDEQFF
NA,TRBV7-3,CASSFTGTGVTGELFF
NA,TRBV19,CASSRRGTGVVNTEAFF
NA,TRBV5-1,CASNLEGQGTGGYTF
NA,TRBV4-2,CASSTIDFRGFSYNEQFF